These 5 T cell receptor beta chains came from one sample sequenced in a study of blood T cell repertoires in COVID-19. Only in-frame clones appear in the TCRdb table, and some are missing; sequencing was by immunoSEQ multiplex PCR. The sample includes around 700,000 clones, just under 90% of them seen just once. The specimen sequenced was peripheral blood. The receptor set was obtained from a woman aged 18 to 35 with acute or convalescent COVID-19.

The chain couples TRBV19 to TRBJ1-3, with a weak D call TRBD1 (6 bases). The CDR3 loop spans 14 amino acids. The germline V gene has CDR1 LNHDA and CDR2 SQIVND (reference sequence). Trimming pared 5 bases from V and 4 bases from J, leaving 12 bases between. The chain's CDR3 is CASSHRDIGNTIYF. In DNA, the CDR3 is TGTGCCAGTAGTCACCGGGACATCGGAAACACCATATATTTT.

This sequence joins TRBV5-8 and TRBJ2-7, with D hard to call. The V end lost 1 base, the J end lost 3 bases, and 11 bases lay between the germline ends. This CDR3 has 14 amino acids. CDR1 is SGHTS and CDR2 is YDEGEE in the germline V gene. CDR3 in amino acids: CASSLLGRNYEQYF. The DNA for the CDR3 is TGTGCCAGCAGCTTGCTTGGCAGAAACTACGAGCAGTACTTC.

The chain combines TRBV27 with TRBJ1-2; 7 bases line up with TRBD1. Trimming at V came to 6 bases and at J to 3 bases, leaving 13 bases not matched to a gene. Germline V gene sequence: CDR1 MNHEY, CDR2 SMNVEV (reference sequence). The CDR3 runs to 16 residues. The CDR3 nucleotides read TGTGCCAGCAGCCCAAGGGTGCAGGGGGATCACTATGGCTACACCTTC. This sequence encodes CASSPRVQGDHYGYTF.

This clone was seen once. The rearrangement joins TRBV5-1 to TRBJ2-3; D is undetermined. The CDR3 runs 15 residues. Trimming took off 2 bases at V and 2 bases at J, with 12 bases between the two ends. Germline V gives CDR1 SGHRS, CDR2 YFSETQ. The CDR3: CASSFQVSLTDTQYF. Written as DNA, the CDR3 is TGCGCCAGCAGCTTTCAGGTCTCCCTCACAGATACGCAGTATTTT.

This chain links TRBV6-1 with TRBJ1-1; no reliable D call. V was cut by 2 bases and J by 5 bases, with 12 bases left in between. The CDR3 length is 14 residues. Germline V lookup: CDR1 MNHNS, CDR2 SASEGT. The CDR3 region is CASSEWQETTEAFF. The CDR3, as DNA: TGTGCCAGCAGTGAATGGCAGGAAACGACTGAAGCTTTCTTT.